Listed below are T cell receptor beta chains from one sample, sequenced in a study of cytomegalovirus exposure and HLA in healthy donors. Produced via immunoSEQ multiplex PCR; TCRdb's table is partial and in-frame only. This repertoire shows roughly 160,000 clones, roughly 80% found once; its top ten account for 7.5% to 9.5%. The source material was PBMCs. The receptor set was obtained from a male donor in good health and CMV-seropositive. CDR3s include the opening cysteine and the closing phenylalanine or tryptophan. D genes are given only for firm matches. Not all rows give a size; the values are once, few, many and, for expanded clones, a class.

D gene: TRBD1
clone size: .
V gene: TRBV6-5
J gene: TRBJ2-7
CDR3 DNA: TGTGCCAGCAGTTACTCCCTAGGACAGGGTAACGAGCAGTACTTC
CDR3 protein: CASSYSLGQGNEQYF

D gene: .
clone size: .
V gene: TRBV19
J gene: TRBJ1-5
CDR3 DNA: TGTGCCAGTAGTATAGTTCTCCTCACATTTAATCAGCCCCAGCATTTT
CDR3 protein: CASSIVLLTFNQPQHF

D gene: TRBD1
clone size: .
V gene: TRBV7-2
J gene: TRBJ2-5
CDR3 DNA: TGTGCCAGCAGTCGAGGACAGGCCCAAGAGACCCAGTACTTC
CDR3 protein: CASSRGQAQETQYF

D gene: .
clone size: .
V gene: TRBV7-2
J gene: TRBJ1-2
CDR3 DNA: TGTGCCAGCAGCGCCTTAACTACATCTAACTATGGCTACACCTTC
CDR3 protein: CASSALTTSNYGYTF

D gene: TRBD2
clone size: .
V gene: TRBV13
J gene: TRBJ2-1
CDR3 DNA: TGTGCCAGCAGCTCCTCTAGCGGGAGGGGGGGGGTTAATGAGCAGTTCTTC
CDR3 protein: CASSSSSGRGGVNEQFF

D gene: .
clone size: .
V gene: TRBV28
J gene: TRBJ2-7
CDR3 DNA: TGTGCCAGCAGCCAGACACAGGCGGCCTACGAGCAGTACTTC
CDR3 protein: CASSQTQAAYEQYF

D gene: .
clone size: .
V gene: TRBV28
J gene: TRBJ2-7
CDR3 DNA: TGTGCCAGCAGCCAACCCCGAGGGGGCTCCTACGAGCAGTACTTC
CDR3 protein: CASSQPRGGSYEQYF

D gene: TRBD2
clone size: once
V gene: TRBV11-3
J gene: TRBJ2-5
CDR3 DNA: TGTGCCAGCAGCCTTGGGGGACTAGCGGGAGGACCTCAAGAGACCCAGTACTTC
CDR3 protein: CASSLGGLAGGPQETQYF

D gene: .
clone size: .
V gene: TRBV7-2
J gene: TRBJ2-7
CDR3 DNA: TGTGCCAGCAGCTACGGACAGATCTACGAGCAGTACTTC
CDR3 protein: CASSYGQIYEQYF

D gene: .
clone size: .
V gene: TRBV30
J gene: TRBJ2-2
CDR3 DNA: TGTGCCTGGAATAACAGAAACACCGGGGAGCTGTTTTTT
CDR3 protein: CAWNNRNTGELFF

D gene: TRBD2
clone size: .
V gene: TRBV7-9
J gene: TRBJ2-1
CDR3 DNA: TGTGCCAGCAGCGCACTAGCGGGAGCCTACAATGAGCAGTTCTTC
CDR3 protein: CASSALAGAYNEQFF

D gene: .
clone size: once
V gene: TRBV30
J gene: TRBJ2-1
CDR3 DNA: TGTGCCTGGAGTGTACTGAGTGAGCAGTTCTTC
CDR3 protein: CAWSVLSEQFF

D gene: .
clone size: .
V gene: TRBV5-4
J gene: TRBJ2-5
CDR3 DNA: TGTGCCAGCAGCACCGGACAGAACCAAGAGACCCAGTACTTC
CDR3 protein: CASSTGQNQETQYF

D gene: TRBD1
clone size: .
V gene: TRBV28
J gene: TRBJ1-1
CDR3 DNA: TGTGCCAGCAGTTCTACCGGACAGGGGCTTACTTTCTTT
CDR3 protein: CASSSTGQGLTFF

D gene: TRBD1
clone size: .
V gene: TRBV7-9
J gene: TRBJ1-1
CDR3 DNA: TGTGCCAGCAGCCCCGGGGACAGGGGGACCAACACTGAAGCTTTCTTT
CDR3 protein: CASSPGDRGTNTEAFF